The 4 T cell receptor beta chains reported below all come from one sample, sequenced in a study of blood T cell repertoires in COVID-19. TCRdb's table, derived via immunoSEQ multiplex PCR, lists solely in-frame clones and lacks some. The sample lists about 200,000 clones, 70% to 90% occurring once. Material for sequencing was peripheral blood. The receptors here all came from a woman in her forties or fifties with COVID-19, enrolled during active disease.

V gene TRBV24-1 combines with J gene TRBJ2-5, with 8 bases matching TRBD1. The CDR3 has 17 residues. The germline gives CDR1 KGHDR, CDR2 SFDVKD. V trimming: 2 bases; J trimming: 0 bases; junction bases outside the gene matches: 7. The CDR3 bases are TGTGCCACCAGTGATTATAAGGACAGGGCGTACCAAGAGACCCAGTACTTC. This codes for CATSDYKDRAYQETQYF.

The V and J genes are TRBV3-1 (or the pseudogene TRBV3-2) and TRBJ1-1, with 7 bases lining up with TRBD1. Germline CDR1 LGHDT, CDR2 YNNKEL (reference sequence). This CDR3 comprises 14 residues. The trim removed 9 bases at V and 0 bases at J, leaving 7 bases unmatched. CDR3 sequence (DNA): TGTGCCAGTAAGGGGGCTAATATGAACACTGAAGCTTTCTTT. Its translation: CASKGANMNTEAFF.

CDR3 nucleotide sequence: TGTGCCAGCAGTCCCACAGGGGGGACTGGAAACACCATATATTTT. This encodes CASSPTGGTGNTIYF. The J gene is TRBJ1-3, the V gene TRBV6-5; TRBD1 aligns across 8 bases. V shed 5 bases and J 2 bases; nucleotides not matched to a gene: 5. The germline CDR1 and CDR2 sequences are MNHEY and SVGAGI. CDR3 length: 15 amino acids.

This clone was observed a single time. This CDR3 is CATSPGSETQYF. CDR3 nucleotides: TGTGCCACCAGTCCGGGATCAGAGACCCAGTACTTC. The chain recombines TRBV24-1 with TRBJ2-5, with D possibly TRBD2 on 5 matching bases. The V gene lost 6 bases and the J gene lost 4 bases, with 8 bases spanning the gap. Germline values: CDR1 KGHDR, CDR2 SFDVKD. The CDR3 length is 12 residues.